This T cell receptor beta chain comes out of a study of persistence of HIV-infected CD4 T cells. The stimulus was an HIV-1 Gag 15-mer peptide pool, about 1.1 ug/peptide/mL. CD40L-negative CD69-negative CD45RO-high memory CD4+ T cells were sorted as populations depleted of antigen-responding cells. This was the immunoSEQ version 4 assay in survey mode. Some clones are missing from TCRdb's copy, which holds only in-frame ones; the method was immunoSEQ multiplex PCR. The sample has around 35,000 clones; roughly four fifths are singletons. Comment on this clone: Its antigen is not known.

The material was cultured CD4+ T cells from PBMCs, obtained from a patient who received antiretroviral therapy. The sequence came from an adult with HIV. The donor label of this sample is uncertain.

The CDR3 loop is CASRDRSYSNQPQHF. CDR3 nucleotide sequence: TGTGCCAGTAGGGACCGGTCATATAGCAATCAGCCCCAGCATTTT. V usage is TRBV19 and J usage is TRBJ1-5; no definite D call. The CDR3 runs to 15 residues. The germline V gene has CDR1 LNHDA and CDR2 SQIVND (reference sequence). V lost 6 bases and J lost 0, with 12 bases in between.